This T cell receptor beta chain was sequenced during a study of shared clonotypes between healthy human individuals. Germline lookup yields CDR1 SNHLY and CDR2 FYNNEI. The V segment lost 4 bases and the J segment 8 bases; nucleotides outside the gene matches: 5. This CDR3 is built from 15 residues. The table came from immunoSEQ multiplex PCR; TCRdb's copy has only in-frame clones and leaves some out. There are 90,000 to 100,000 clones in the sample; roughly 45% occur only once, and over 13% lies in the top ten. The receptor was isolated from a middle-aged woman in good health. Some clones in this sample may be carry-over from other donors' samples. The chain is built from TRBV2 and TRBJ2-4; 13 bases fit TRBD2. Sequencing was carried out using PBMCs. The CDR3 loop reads CASSGTSGSPYIQYF. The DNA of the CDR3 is TGTGCCAGCAGTGGGACTAGCGGGAGTCCTTACATTCAGTACTTC.